One and the same sample provided the 28 T cell receptor beta chains below, sequenced in a study of blood T cell repertoires in COVID-19 (dated by TCRdb to about 2020). Libraries were made using the immunoSEQ multiplex PCR assay. This is the immuneACCESS table as TCRdb keeps it, with only in-frame sequences that have V and J called. A part of the clones is gone; compared with another copy, unresolved V genes explain less than half, and the rest is unexplained. The sample contains 100,000 to 120,000 clones, about 90% of them found a single time. The ten largest account for under 2.5% of the sample. Sequencing used peripheral blood. These receptors were taken from a human donor in a cohort sampled during active COVID-19.

The CDR3 DNA follows: TGTGCCAGCAGCTTAGCGCGACAGGGTGGTAGCGAGCAGTACTTC. Protein: CASSLARQGGSEQYF. The chain combines TRBV7-8 with TRBJ2-7; 7 nucleotides match TRBD1. The CDR3 totals 15 residues. The V gene's germline CDR1 is SGHVS and CDR2 FQNEAQ. Trimming at V came to 0 bases and at J to 6 bases, leaving 8 bases not matched to a gene.

The genes are TRBV2 and TRBJ1-5; TRBD1 matches at 7 bases. The CDR3 is made up of 18 amino acids. V gave up 6 bases and J gave up 2 bases; unmatched junction bases: 16. CDR1 is SNHLY and CDR2 is FYNNEI in the germline V gene. CDR3 nucleotide sequence: TGTGCCAGCAGGGGGACAGTGGGGGTTTTGAGTGGCAATCAGCCCCAGCATTTT. It is translated as CASRGTVGVLSGNQPQHF.

This chain uses TRBV7-9 with TRBJ2-3, with 8 nucleotides matching TRBD1. Germline values: CDR1 SEHNR, CDR2 FQNEAQ (reference sequence). The V segment lost 4 bases and the J segment 4 bases; nucleotides outside the gene matches: 16. The CDR3 is 18 amino acids. In DNA, the CDR3 is TGTGCCAGCAGCTATCGAAACCCGACAGGGGTGGCCGCAGATACGCAGTATTTT. Amino acid sequence: CASSYRNPTGVAADTQYF.

A single count supports this clone. The chain links TRBV28 to TRBJ1-5, with 9 bases lining up with TRBD1. Per germline, CDR1 MDHEN and CDR2 SYDVKM. V trimming: 7 bases; J trimming: 7 bases; junction bases outside the gene matches: 2. This CDR3 comprises 12 residues. CDR3 protein: CASNRGRQPQHF. The CDR3, as DNA: TGTGCCAGCAACAGGGGGCGGCAGCCCCAGCATTTT.

The rearrangement joins TRBV5-1 to TRBJ2-3; 7 bases are shared with TRBD1. The CDR3 totals 14 residues. J gave up 1 base and V 8 bases, and 7 bases lay outside the gene matches. The germline gives CDR1 SGHRS, CDR2 YFSETQ. The CDR3 region has the DNA TGCGCCAGTAGACAGGGTTTTGGCACAGATACGCAGTATTTT. Protein sequence: CASRQGFGTDTQYF.

This rearrangement joins TRBV9 to TRBJ2-5; 10 bases fit TRBD2. In germline, CDR1 is SGDLS, CDR2 YYNGEE. Germline trimming cut 3 bases from V and 1 base from J; bases unmatched to any gene: 15. The CDR3 is 19 amino acids. The CDR3 protein is CASSGRDRTSGLSQETQYF. The DNA for the CDR3 is TGTGCCAGCAGCGGCAGGGACCGGACTAGCGGACTTTCCCAAGAGACCCAGTACTTC.

The V gene is TRBV28, the J gene TRBJ2-7; D is uncertain. The length of the CDR3 is 13 residues. CDR1 is MDHEN and CDR2 is SYDVKM in the germline V gene. Trimming shortened V by 3 bases and J by 3 bases, and 9 bases separated the two germline ends. The CDR3 sequence: CASSFPNSYEQYF. CDR3 nucleotides: TGTGCCAGCAGTTTCCCGAACAGCTACGAGCAGTACTTC.

V is TRBV6-5 and J is TRBJ2-2, with TRBD2 identical over 9 bases. The length of the CDR3 is 16 residues. V shed 3 bases, J shed 5 bases, and the junction held 7 bases outside the gene matches. Germline loops: CDR1 MNHEY, CDR2 SVGAGI. CDR3 amino acids: CASSYSLAGITGELFF. The CDR3 DNA sequence: TGTGCCAGCAGTTATTCCCTAGCGGGGATTACCGGGGAGCTGTTTTTT.

This clone was recorded only once. The chain couples TRBV28 to TRBJ1-3; D gene uncertain. V shed 5 bases and J shed 4 bases, with 18 bases lying between them. In germline, CDR1 is MDHEN, CDR2 SYDVKM. The CDR3 runs to 16 residues. The CDR3 DNA is TGTGCCAGCAGTCGCCCGGGGAGGGTGAGGGGAAACACCATATATTTT. This encodes CASSRPGRVRGNTIYF.

The rearrangement uses TRBV29-1 and TRBJ2-2, with no clear D. Germline values: CDR1 SQVTM, CDR2 ANQGSEA. This CDR3 comprises 14 residues. With 2 bases removed from V and 5 bases from J, the gap between germline ends came to 12 bases. The CDR3 sequence is CSVEPSVRTGELFF. The CDR3 DNA sequence: TGCAGCGTTGAACCGAGCGTCCGGACCGGGGAGCTGTTTTTT.

V gene TRBV12-3 or TRBV12-4 combines with J gene TRBJ2-2; possible D gene TRBD2, 5 bases. The CDR3 runs 11 residues. Trimming cost V 6 bases and J 6 bases, with 5 bases left between them. The CDR3 loop reads CASRRAGELFF. The CDR3 DNA reads as TGTGCCAGCAGGCGGGCCGGGGAGCTGTTTTTT.

This sequence joins TRBV7-9 and TRBJ2-2, with D tentatively TRBD1 (6 bases). Germline V CDR1 and CDR2: SEHNR, FQNEAQ (reference sequence). Trimming left V 4 bases short and J 5 bases short, with 17 bases between. CDR3 length: 16 residues. This CDR3 reads CASSYRQAKVTGELFF. The DNA of the CDR3 is TGTGCCAGCAGCTATCGACAGGCGAAAGTTACCGGGGAGCTGTTTTTT.

The genes are TRBV5-1 and TRBJ1-1, with D possibly matching TRBD1 (5 bases). The V and J ends lost 0 bases and 5 bases respectively, with 14 bases between them. The CDR3 consists of 15 residues. Germline CDR1 reads SGHRS; CDR2 reads YFSETQ. The CDR3 is CASSLAAGGWTEAFF. The DNA of the CDR3 is TGCGCCAGCAGCTTGGCCGCCGGGGGATGGACTGAAGCTTTCTTT.

The chain carries TRBV4-1 and TRBJ1-6; TRBD1 matches 7 bases. Germline lookup yields CDR1 MGHRA and CDR2 YSYEKL. There are 16 residues in the CDR3. V dropped 4 bases and J dropped 6; count of bases not matched to a gene: 9. The CDR3: CASSPTGTELNSPLHF. CDR3 bases: TGCGCCAGCAGCCCTACCGGGACAGAGCTTAATTCACCCCTCCACTTT.

The chain uses TRBV7-3 and TRBJ2-5; D perhaps matches TRBD2 (5 bases). The CDR3 covers 15 residues. V lost 5 bases and J 5 bases, leaving 18 bases between the germline ends. Germline loops: CDR1 SGHTA, CDR2 FQGTGA. In nucleotides, the CDR3 is TGTGCCAGCAGCCCTAGTAAGGCTCGCGGGGAGACCCAGTACTTC. As protein: CASSPSKARGETQYF.

V gene TRBV7-2 combines with J gene TRBJ1-1; TRBD1 matches at 7 bases. V lost 2 bases, J lost 6 bases, and 3 bases stayed unmatched. The germline V gene has CDR1 SGHTA and CDR2 FQGNSA. The CDR3 extends over 13 amino acids. CDR3 bases: TGTGCCAGCAGCTTAATCAGGGGGGCTGAAGCTTTCTTT. Its translation: CASSLIRGAEAFF. The whole variable domain, filled in from reference TRBV7-2 and TRBJ1-1, reads GAGVSQSPSNKVTEKGKDVELRCDPISGHTALYWYRQSLGQGLEFLIYFQGNSAPDKSGLPSDRFSAERTGGSVSTLTIQRTQQEDSAVYLCASSLIRGAEAFFGQGTRLTVV.

The genes are TRBV11-2 and TRBJ1-5; TRBD1 matches at 8 bases. Germline V gene sequence: CDR1 SGHAT, CDR2 FQNNGV. This CDR3 has 14 amino acids. With V trimmed by 5 bases and J by 2 bases, 2 bases remained unmatched. The CDR3 loop reads CASSVGQGNQPQHF. CDR3 in DNA: TGTGCCAGCAGCGTGGGACAGGGCAATCAGCCCCAGCATTTT. The complete variable domain, with remaining parts taken from reference TRBV11-2 and TRBJ1-5, reads EAGVAQSPRYKIIEKRQSVAFWCNPISGHATLYWYQQILGQGPKLLIQFQNNGVVDDSQLPKDRFSAERLKGVDSTLKIQPAKLEDSAVYLCASSVGQGNQPQHFGDGTRLSIL.

The gene calls are TRBV19 and TRBJ2-5; 7 bases map to TRBD1. CDR1 and CDR2 (germline): LNHDA, SQIVND (reference sequence). The CDR3 contains 14 residues. V was clipped by 4 bases and J by 1 base; unmatched bases: 3. DNA of the CDR3: TGTGCCAGTAGTACCCGACAGGGCCAAGAGACCCAGTACTTC. Its translation: CASSTRQGQETQYF.

This clone was seen once. This CDR3 is CASSRTSAGYDYGYTF. The CDR3 nucleotides are TGTGCCAGCAGTCGCACTTCGGCAGGGTATGACTATGGCTACACCTTC. The chain recombines TRBV27 with TRBJ1-2; D is possibly TRBD1 (5 bases). The V end lost 5 bases, the J end lost 3 bases, and 19 bases lay between the germline ends. The length of the CDR3 is 16 residues. CDR1 MNHEY and CDR2 SMNVEV come from the germline V gene (reference sequence).

The chain has TRBV3-1 (or the pseudogene TRBV3-2) and TRBJ2-2; D is unclear. V was pared by 0 bases and J by 14 bases, with 13 bases between. CDR1 and CDR2 (germline): LGHDT, YNNKEL (reference sequence). CDR3 length: 13 amino acids. The CDR3 sequence: CASSQDLLRHLFF. CDR3 nucleotide sequence: TGTGCCAGCAGCCAAGATCTACTCAGGCATCTGTTTTTT.

In nucleotides, the CDR3 is TGTGCCTGGAGTGTCGGAGGGACCGGGGAGCTGTTTTTT. This sequence encodes CAWSVGGTGELFF. This chain uses TRBV30 with TRBJ2-2; D perhaps matches TRBD2 (6 bases). V was pared by 0 bases and J by 5 bases, with 7 bases between. The CDR3 consists of 13 residues. CDR1 is GTSNPN and CDR2 is SVGIG in the germline V gene (reference sequence).

V usage is TRBV5-6 and J usage is TRBJ2-5; D is perhaps TRBD2 (5 bases). CDR1 and CDR2 (germline): SGHDT, YYEEEE. This CDR3 region has 14 residues. The ends were cut back, 7 bases at V and 3 bases at J, with 16 bases in the middle. Here the CDR3 reads CASRPVGNKETQYF. CDR3 sequence (DNA): TGTGCCAGCCGCCCAGTCGGGAATAAAGAGACCCAGTACTTC.

The rearrangement joins TRBV7-9 to TRBJ2-1, with TRBD2 matching over 8 bases. The germline V gene encodes CDR1 SEHNR and CDR2 FQNEAQ (reference sequence). After removal of 4 bases from V and 9 bases from J, the junction contained 11 bases not matched to a gene. There are 15 residues in the CDR3. The DNA for the CDR3 is TGTGCCAGCAGCTCAACGACGGGGGGGCAAGGTGAGCAGTTCTTC. This encodes CASSSTTGGQGEQFF.

CDR3 nucleotides: TGTGCCATCCAGGACAACCCTTACACAGATACGCAGTATTTT. It is translated as CAIQDNPYTDTQYF. V and J are TRBV6-6 and TRBJ2-3, with TRBD1 as a possible D gene (5 bases). V lost 10 bases to trimming and J lost 2 bases, with 16 bases between them. CDR3 size: 14 residues. Germline loops: CDR1 MNHNY, CDR2 SVGAGI (reference sequence).

The chain couples TRBV2 to TRBJ1-1, with D hard to call. The CDR3 length is 13 residues. Between the trimmed V and J ends, which lost 4 bases and 1 base, there was a span of 7 bases. Germline CDR1 and CDR2: SNHLY and FYNNEI. The CDR3 region has the DNA TGTGCCAGCAGTGGCGGATGGAACACTGAAGCTTTCTTT. Protein product: CASSGGWNTEAFF.

This chain links TRBV11-2 with TRBJ1-2; the match to TRBD1 covers 10 bases. This CDR3 has 15 residues. The J segment lost 8 bases and the V segment lost 5 bases, leaving 11 bases of the junction unmatched. Germline V gene lookup returns CDR1 SGHAT and CDR2 FQNNGV. The CDR3 spells CASSPQLGQGLGYTF. In DNA form, the CDR3 reads TGTGCCAGCAGCCCCCAACTGGGACAGGGGCTAGGCTACACCTTC.

In nucleotides, the CDR3 is TGTGCTAGTGGTTTGGTAAAGGCGGGAGTGACGGCTGAGCAGTTCTTC. Translating it yields CASGLVKAGVTAEQFF. The chain recombines TRBV12-5 with TRBJ2-1; 7 bases are a match to TRBD2. The CDR3 has 16 residues. V gave up 0 bases and J gave up 9 bases; unmatched junction bases: 11. The V gene's germline CDR1 is LGHNT and CDR2 FRNRAP.

The chain carries TRBV27 and TRBJ2-7, with 14 bases aligning to TRBD2. The J segment lost 6 bases and the V segment lost 4 bases, leaving 2 bases of the junction unmatched. The CDR3 spans 14 residues. CDR1 and CDR2 (germline): MNHEY, SMNVEV (reference sequence). The DNA of the CDR3 is TGTGCCAGCAGTTCGGGACTAGCGGGAGTCGAGCAGTACTTC. As protein: CASSSGLAGVEQYF.